This TCR beta chain is drawn from a study of T-cell reconstitution after alpha-beta-depleted transplantation in children. This clonotype was counted ten times or more. A library of TCRbeta sequences, prepared with unique molecular identifiers, was generated. TCRdb re-derived calls from the PCR reads in MiXCR, one entry per CDR3 protein. The repertoire has approximately 340,000 distinct CDR3 sequences, about a tenth of them found once; the top ten carry approximately 2.3%. The ends were cut back, 6 bases at V and 3 bases at J, with 12 bases in the middle. CDR1 and CDR2 (germline): MNHEY, SMNVEV (reference sequence). The CDR3 totals 13 residues.

The J gene is TRBJ2-7, the V gene TRBV27, with D possibly matching TRBD1 (5 bases). This TCR came from a human donor who donated a stem cell graft to a child with acute lymphoblastic leukemia. The source was PBMCs from the stem cell graft donor, collected from the stem cell graft. CDR3 nucleotides: TGTGCCAGCAGCTTAGGGGCTGGCTACGAGCAGTACTTC. It codes for CASSLGAGYEQYF.